These 9 T cell receptor beta chains were sequenced from one sample in a study of T cells after yellow fever vaccination. MiXCR, applied by TCRdb to the 5' RACE reads, yields one record per CDR3 protein. The sample lists about 350,000 distinct CDR3 sequences; 7% to 9% were seen once. Specimen: PBMCs, collected about 49 days after the first yellow fever vaccination. The source is a man between 18 and 35 years old who received the YFV17D yellow fever vaccine.

A remark on this clonotype: No conserved phenylalanine or tryptophan is present at the end of the CDR3, so a read error is the likely explanation. The J gene is TRBJ2-5, the V gene TRBV7-2; D is perhaps TRBD1 (5 bases). Trimming cost V 7 bases and J 5 bases, with 14 bases left between them. In germline, CDR1 is SGHTA, CDR2 FQGNSA. The CDR3 loop spans 13 amino acids. CDR3 sequence reads: CASTSLRVETQYY. CDR3 bases: TGTGCCAGCACCTCGCTCAGGGTGGAGACCCAGTACTAC.

J is TRBJ1-1 and V is TRBV11-2; a possible D gene is TRBD1 (5 bases). V shed 1 base and J shed 0 bases, with 18 bases lying between them. Germline values: CDR1 SGHAT, CDR2 FQNNGV. This CDR3 is 18 amino acids long. CDR3 coding DNA: TGTGCCAGCAGCTTAGGTATTTGGGGGAGCGGAATGAACACTGAAGCTTTCTTT. Protein product: CASSLGIWGSGMNTEAFF.

This clonotype came up a few times. The chain uses TRBV5-1 and TRBJ1-1; the D is unclear. Germline loops: CDR1 SGHRS, CDR2 YFSETQ. V was pared by 0 bases and J by 3 bases, with 9 bases between. The length of the CDR3 is 14 residues. CDR3 amino acids: CASSLGQDYTEAFF. The CDR3 coding sequence is TGCGCCAGCAGCTTGGGGCAGGACTACACTGAAGCTTTCTTT.

This clonotype was detected a few times. CDR3 residues: CASSSRGVHSSYNEQFF. Written as DNA, the CDR3 is TGTGCCAGCAGTAGTCGGGGGGTCCACAGCTCCTACAATGAGCAGTTCTTC. The chain carries TRBV6-1 and TRBJ2-1; 7 nucleotides agree with TRBD2. V shed 5 bases and J 0 bases; nucleotides not matched to a gene: 10. This CDR3 spans 17 amino acids. Germline loops: CDR1 MNHNS, CDR2 SASEGT.

The sample holds a few counts of this clonotype. This chain joins TRBV20-1 and TRBJ2-7, with 7 nucleotides matching TRBD1. V lost 4 bases, J lost 0 bases, and 0 bases stayed unmatched. Germline CDR1 and CDR2: DFQATT and SNEGSKA (reference sequence). The CDR3 totals 12 residues. CDR3 protein: CSATGGSYEQYV. CDR3 bases: TGCAGTGCTACAGGGGGCTCCTACGAGCAGTACGTC.

This clonotype was counted between two and nine times. The chain combines TRBV20-1 with TRBJ2-4; 7 nucleotides agree with TRBD1. The CDR3 covers 14 residues. The V segment lost 0 bases and the J segment 8 bases; nucleotides outside the gene matches: 7. Germline CDR1 DFQATT, CDR2 SNEGSKA (reference sequence). CDR3 protein: CSARDGRQGDIQYF. In DNA form, the CDR3 reads TGCAGTGCTAGAGATGGGCGGCAGGGGGACATTCAGTACTTC.

This clonotype was recorded a few times. V and J are TRBV27 and TRBJ2-7, with D possibly being TRBD1 (5 bases). V was cut by 2 bases and J by 7 bases, with 15 bases left in between. The CDR3 contains 14 residues. Looked up from germline, CDR1 is MNHEY and CDR2 is SMNVEV (reference sequence). The CDR3 reads CASSLIGRVREQYF. Here the CDR3 DNA reads TGTGCCAGCAGTTTAATAGGCAGGGTACGGGAGCAGTACTTC.

Turning to this clonotype: The junction departs from germline at one end; a sequencing error may be responsible. V usage is TRBV3-1 and J usage is TRBJ2-5; the D gene could be TRBD1 or TRBD2 (5 bases each). Germline CDR1 and CDR2: LGHDT and YNNKEL (reference sequence). The CDR3 is 19 amino acids. The CDR3: CASSHYFSGASDGQESQYF. CDR3 nucleotides: TGTGCCTCCAGCCATTACTTCTCCGGGGCCTCGGACGGCCAAGAGTCCCAGTACTTC.

This clonotype has just a few counts. The chain joins TRBV11-3 to TRBJ2-1; TRBD1 aligns across 8 bases. This CDR3 has 16 residues. Trimming removed 6 bases from V and 3 bases from J; junction bases left unmatched: 10. The germline CDR1 and CDR2 sequences are SGHNT and YENEEA. CDR3 in DNA: TGTGCCAGCAGTCCGACTGGACAGGGTATCTACAATGAGCAGTTCTTC. It specifies CASSPTGQGIYNEQFF.